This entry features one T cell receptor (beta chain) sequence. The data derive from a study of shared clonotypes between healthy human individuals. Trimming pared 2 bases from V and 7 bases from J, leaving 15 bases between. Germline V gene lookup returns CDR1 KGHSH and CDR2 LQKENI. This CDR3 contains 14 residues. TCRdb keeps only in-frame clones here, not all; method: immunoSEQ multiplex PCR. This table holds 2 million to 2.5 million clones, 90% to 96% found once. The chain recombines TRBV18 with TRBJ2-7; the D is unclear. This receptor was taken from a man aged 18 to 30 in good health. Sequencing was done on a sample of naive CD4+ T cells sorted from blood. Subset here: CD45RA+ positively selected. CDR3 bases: TGTGCCAGCTCACCAATCGACGGATCGATAGAGCAGTACTTC. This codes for CASSPIDGSIEQYF.